Listed below are T cell receptor beta chains from one sample, sequenced in a study of identifying expanded T cells in peripheral blood. Profiling relied on immunoSEQ multiplex PCR, and the TCRdb table lists in-frame clones only, not all of them. The sample has about 83,000 clones, approximately 91% seen once. Sequencing was performed on blood. The source is a person aged 18 to 70 in good health. Both conserved end residues are part of each CDR3. The D gene is left open where the match is weak.

J gene | V gene | D gene | CDR3 DNA | CDR3 protein
TRBJ2-1 | TRBV7-6 | TRBD2 | TGTGCCAGCAGCCACACCGGACTAGCGGGAGCCTACAATGAGCAGTTCTTC | CASSHTGLAGAYNEQFF
TRBJ2-2 | TRBV7-9 | . | TGTGCCAGCAGCCCCCCAATTTACAACACCGGGGAGCTGTTTTTT | CASSPPIYNTGELFF
TRBJ1-5 | TRBV2 | . | TGTGCCAGCAGAACCGGGTTCAATCAGCCCCAGCATTTT | CASRTGFNQPQHF
TRBJ2-3 | TRBV19 | TRBD1 | TGTGCCAGTCGGGACAGGGGGACAGATACGCAGTATTTT | CASRDRGTDTQYF
TRBJ2-7 | TRBV7-2 | TRBD2 | TGTGCCAGCACCCCGAGTCGGGTCCTTAGCGGGGGGAGCTACGAGCAGTACTTC | CASTPSRVLSGGSYEQYF
TRBJ2-3 | TRBV4-1 | TRBD2 | TGCGCCAGCAGCCAAGAAGGGCGCGGGGGGGCTTGGACAGATACGCAGTATTTT | CASSQEGRGGAWTDTQYF
TRBJ1-1 | TRBV5-1 | TRBD1 | TGCGCCAGCAGCCTAGAGGGACAGCCGAACACTGAAGCTTTCTTT | CASSLEGQPNTEAFF
TRBJ1-1 | TRBV28 | TRBD1 | TGTGCCAGCAGTACCCCAGACAGGGGGCGTACGGTGCGGAGGACTGAAGCTTTCTTT | CASSTPDRGRTVRRTEAFF
TRBJ1-2 | TRBV5-1 | TRBD1 | TGCGCCAGGATGGACAGGGGAGGTTGTGGCTACACCTTC | CARMDRGGCGYTF
TRBJ2-7 | TRBV29-1 | TRBD1 | TGCAGCGTCGGAACAGGGGGCTACGAGCAGTACTTC | CSVGTGGYEQYF
TRBJ2-5 | TRBV29-1 | . | TGCAGCGTGGGATCGGGGTCGGAGACCCAGTACTTC | CSVGSGSETQYF
TRBJ2-7 | TRBV9 | . | TGTGCCAGCAGCGTGGGCCCCAGCTCCTACGAGCAGTACTTC | CASSVGPSSYEQYF
TRBJ2-7 | TRBV9 | . | TGTGCCAGCAGCGTAAGTAGCGGAACCTACGAGCAGTACTTC | CASSVSSGTYEQYF
TRBJ2-5 | TRBV13 | TRBD2 | TGTGCCAGCAGCTTAGTTCCGGGGGGGGAGACCCAGTACTTC | CASSLVPGGETQYF
TRBJ2-7 | TRBV27 | . | TGTGCCAGCAGTTTAGGGGGTCCCCAGTACTTC | CASSLGGPQYF
TRBJ2-5 | TRBV11-2 | . | TGTGCCAGCAGCTCCCGATCGGGGTCAGGGATCCAAGAGACCCAGTACTTC | CASSSRSGSGIQETQYF
TRBJ2-2 | TRBV19 | TRBD1 | TGTGCCAGCCGAGACAGGGTCGACACCGGGGAGCTGTTTTTT | CASRDRVDTGELFF